The rows below give T cell receptor beta chains drawn from one sample of a study of blood T cell repertoires in COVID-19. Repertoires were generated with immunoSEQ multiplex PCR, while TCRdb's copy carries only in-frame clones and drops some. The sample comprises roughly 65,000 clones, roughly three quarters of which are singletons, and more than 15% rests with the top ten. Source material: peripheral blood. These receptor sequences come from a man aged 55 to 70 with acute or convalescent COVID-19. The CDR3 runs from the conserved cysteine through the conserved F or W. Each record gives: J gene, V gene, CDR3 length, D gene, CDR3 protein. The D gene is left open where the match is weak.

J: TRBJ1-2; V: TRBV7-7; length: 16; D: NA; CDR3: CASSLQDSCGNYGYTF
J: TRBJ1-2; V: TRBV11-2; length: 16; D: TRBD1; CDR3: CASSSNRGVGGSGYTF
J: TRBJ1-4; V: TRBV9; length: 15; D: NA; CDR3: CASSVAVGVGEKLFF
J: TRBJ2-3; V: TRBV7-8; length: 15; D: TRBD2; CDR3: CASSSGLAETDTQYF
J: TRBJ2-4; V: TRBV7-2; length: 12; D: NA; CDR3: CASSLTQNIQYF
J: TRBJ1-2; V: TRBV21-1; length: 13; D: NA; CDR3: CAIPRGLHYGYTF
J: TRBJ2-7; V: TRBV19; length: 14; D: NA; CDR3: CASSIGRTTYEQYF
J: TRBJ1-1; V: TRBV28; length: 13; D: NA; CDR3: CASLGLMNTEAFF
J: TRBJ1-3; V: TRBV6-5; length: 16; D: NA; CDR3: CASSYPGGASGNTIYF
J: TRBJ1-6; V: TRBV3-1/TRBV3-2; length: 17; D: TRBD1; CDR3: CASSPKTTGNRDSPLHF
J: TRBJ1-1; V: TRBV6-5; length: 13; D: NA; CDR3: CASSSLENTEAFF
J: TRBJ2-7; V: TRBV5-5; length: 14; D: TRBD1; CDR3: CASSIGQGAYEQYF
J: TRBJ1-1; V: TRBV3-1/TRBV3-2; length: 15; D: TRBD1; CDR3: CASSLGQIPNTEAFF
J: TRBJ2-2; V: TRBV5-1; length: 15; D: NA; CDR3: CASSLVGLNTGELFF
J: TRBJ1-1; V: TRBV18; length: 15; D: NA; CDR3: CASPQGGERNTEAFF
J: TRBJ1-2; V: TRBV4-2; length: 18; D: NA; CDR3: CASSQESFTSAVNYGYTF
J: TRBJ2-7; V: TRBV6-5; length: 16; D: TRBD2; CDR3: CASSYSQRGHSYEQYF
J: TRBJ1-1; V: TRBV15; length: 13; D: NA; CDR3: CATSLQAATEAFF
J: TRBJ1-1; V: TRBV7-3; length: 16; D: NA; CDR3: CASSLTSPVVNTEAFF
J: TRBJ1-5; V: TRBV6-2/TRBV6-3; length: 16; D: NA; CDR3: CASSYSPVSGNQPQHF
J: TRBJ1-2; V: TRBV2; length: 14; D: TRBD1; CDR3: CASRRTGDNYGYTF
J: TRBJ2-1; V: TRBV9; length: 15; D: NA; CDR3: CASSVAGRGNNEQFF
J: TRBJ2-5; V: TRBV4-1; length: 15; D: NA; CDR3: CASSQYGQGQETQYF
J: TRBJ1-4; V: TRBV5-4; length: 13; D: NA; CDR3: CASSFRSGEKLFF
J: TRBJ2-7; V: TRBV3-1/TRBV3-2; length: 15; D: TRBD1; CDR3: CASKHTGQGWHEQYF
J: TRBJ2-1; V: TRBV11-3; length: 16; D: TRBD1; CDR3: CASSLGPGGENNEQFF
J: TRBJ1-5; V: TRBV27; length: 15; D: NA; CDR3: CASSADRGWNQPQHF
J: TRBJ2-3; V: TRBV6-5; length: 12; D: NA; CDR3: CASSYGPDTQYF
J: TRBJ2-1; V: TRBV6-5; length: 13; D: NA; CDR3: CASSYSKMAGQFF
J: TRBJ1-2; V: TRBV2; length: 14; D: TRBD1; CDR3: CASSGRGSNYGYTF
J: TRBJ1-4; V: TRBV18; length: 15; D: NA; CDR3: CASSPPPGVNEKLFF
J: TRBJ2-5; V: TRBV2; length: 12; D: TRBD1; CDR3: CASSTGQETQYF
J: TRBJ1-5; V: TRBV2; length: 15; D: TRBD1; CDR3: CASKWTGATAQPQHF
J: TRBJ1-2; V: TRBV7-9; length: 15; D: TRBD1; CDR3: CASSLEYRGAYGYTF
J: TRBJ1-1; V: TRBV11-3; length: 12; D: NA; CDR3: CASSRTRGEAFF
J: TRBJ2-7; V: TRBV7-2; length: 15; D: TRBD1; CDR3: CASSLARGRPYEQYF
J: TRBJ1-5; V: TRBV11-1; length: 13; D: NA; CDR3: CASSVDRNQPQHF
J: TRBJ1-1; V: TRBV2; length: 14; D: NA; CDR3: CASSGNSKNTEAFF
J: TRBJ1-2; V: TRBV5-1; length: 16; D: TRBD1; CDR3: CASSFGTGVDNYGYTF
J: TRBJ2-7; V: TRBV6-4; length: 18; D: NA; CDR3: CASSDSDLTRGTTYEQYF
J: TRBJ2-5; V: TRBV2; length: 15; D: TRBD1; CDR3: CASSEAKGAQETQYF